This T cell receptor (beta chain) appears in the sequencing data of a study of shared clonotypes between healthy human individuals. In the study overall: The study enrolled two women and three men aged 18 to 49. The study's findings and limits: Sorted-subset sequencing, rarefaction showed, was incomplete despite large depth. Clonotypes shared by all four sorted-subset donors had higher generation probabilities than non-shared clonotypes.

Clones were read by immunoSEQ multiplex PCR, and TCRdb kept only the in-frame ones, dropping some. The top ten hold 0.095% to 0.12% of the sample, which has about 600,000 clones, around 95% seen once. V gave up 0 bases and J gave up 8 bases; unmatched junction bases: 20. Germline V gene data show CDR1 as SGHDN and CDR2 as FVKESK. CDR3 length: 19 amino acids. Naive CD8 populations comprised CD45RO-negative cells positively selected for CCR7, excluding terminally differentiated effector memory CD45RA+ cells. None of the donors, who were healthy HIV-negative adults, had recently had acute infections or vaccinations. This clone was found once. As yet, its antigen is unknown.

The receptor comes from a woman between 25 and 40 years old in good health. Sample: naive CD8+ T cells sorted from blood. The chain recombines TRBV14 with TRBJ2-3, with 7 bases identical to TRBD1. The CDR3 nucleotides are TGTGCCAGCAGCCAAGAAGTATCCAAAGGGCAGGGGGAGCCAGGTACGCAGTATTTT. It translates to CASSQEVSKGQGEPGTQYF. Full variable domain (remainder filled in from reference TRBV14 and TRBJ2-3): EAGVTQFPSHSVIEKGQTVTLRCDPISGHDNLYWYRRVMGKEIKFLLHFVKESKQDESGMPNNRFLAERTGGTYSTLKVQPAELEDSGVYFCASSQEVSKGQGEPGTQYFGPGTRLTVL.